This is a list of T cell receptor beta chains from one sample in a study of naive and memory T cell subsets. TCRdb used MiXCR to reprocess the UMI-ligation and nested PCR reads, holding one entry per CDR3 protein. The sample has about 21,000 distinct CDR3 sequences, 11% seen once. Sequenced: central memory CD8+ T cells from blood. Source of these receptors: a human donor in good health. Both conserved end residues are part of each CDR3. The D gene is left open where the match is weak. Clone size is stated in some rows and not others, as once, few, many or a class when expanded.

>.|.|TRBJ2-3|TRBV20-1
CSARGPGTDTQYF
TGCAGTGCTAGGGGCCCGGGCACAGATACGCAGTATTTT
>.|.|TRBJ2-7|TRBV5-1
CASSWDPNYEQYF
TGCGCCAGCAGCTGGGACCCTAACTACGAGCAGTACTTC
>many|TRBD1|TRBJ2-7|TRBV5-5
CASSIWDSWDEQYF
TGTGCCAGCAGCATTTGGGACAGTTGGGACGAGCAGTACTTC
>.|TRBD2|TRBJ2-1|TRBV28
CASSLTTSGSYNEQFF
TGTGCCAGCAGTTTAACGACTAGCGGGAGTTACAATGAGCAGTTCTTC
>.|TRBD2|TRBJ2-3|TRBV4-2
CASSTEPSGADTQYF
TGTGCCAGCAGCACAGAACCCAGCGGGGCAGATACGCAGTATTTT
>many|TRBD2|TRBJ2-1|TRBV4-2
CASSHVLATSSYNEQFF
TGTGCCAGCAGCCACGTACTAGCGACAAGCTCCTACAATGAGCAGTTCTTC
>few|.|TRBJ2-3|TRBV6-2/TRBV6-3
CASSYSIAPHDGSTDTQYF
TGTGCCAGCAGTTACTCGATTGCCCCTCATGATGGGAGCACTGATACGCAGTATTTT
>.|.|TRBJ1-6|TRBV6-5
CASSRRTGMNSPLHF
TGTGCCAGCAGTAGAAGGACGGGCATGAATTCACCCCTCCACTTT
>few|.|TRBJ2-1|TRBV29-1
CSFRGVSRYNEQFF
TGCAGCTTCCGAGGGGTTTCACGATACAATGAGCAGTTCTTC
>many|TRBD1|TRBJ2-7|TRBV7-9
CASTIRGDRVGEQYF
TGTGCCAGCACCATTAGAGGCGACAGGGTGGGCGAGCAGTACTTC
>few|TRBD1|TRBJ2-1|TRBV4-2
CASTQSGTAYNEQFF
TGTGCCAGCACCCAATCCGGGACAGCTTACAATGAGCAGTTCTTC
>few|.|TRBJ2-3|TRBV4-1
CASSQGAGTDTQYF
TGCGCCAGCAGCCAGGGCGCGGGCACAGATACGCAGTATTTT
>few|.|TRBJ2-2|TRBV7-3
CASSLRTQGTGELFF
TGTGCCAGCAGCTTAAGGACACAGGGAACCGGGGAGCTGTTTTTT
>.|.|TRBJ2-5|TRBV4-1
CASSQDGGPETQYF
TGCGCCAGCAGCCAAGACGGGGGGCCAGAGACCCAGTACTTC
>many|.|TRBJ2-1|TRBV6-5
CASSRREAYNEQFF
TGTGCCAGCAGCCGACGTGAAGCCTACAATGAGCAGTTCTTC
>many|TRBD2|TRBJ2-5|TRBV7-9
CASSLPPTSGRVSETQYF
TGTGCCAGCAGCTTACCGCCGACTAGCGGGAGGGTTTCAGAGACCCAGTACTTC
>many|TRBD2|TRBJ2-7|TRBV20-1
CSAEDPLLAASARNEQYF
TGCAGTGCTGAAGACCCCTTACTAGCGGCCTCCGCAAGGAACGAGCAGTACTTC
>.|.|TRBJ2-3|TRBV12-3/TRBV12-4
CASTNTDTQYF
TGTGCCAGCACTAACACAGATACGCAGTATTTT
>many|TRBD2|TRBJ2-1|TRBV9
CASSSETSGRVGNEQFF
TGTGCCAGCAGCTCCGAGACTAGCGGGAGAGTCGGCAATGAGCAGTTCTTC
>many|TRBD2|TRBJ2-5|TRBV5-8
CASSPVPGASGRPQETQYF
TGTGCCAGCTCGCCGGTGCCGGGGGCTAGCGGGAGACCACAAGAGACCCAGTACTTC
>.|.|TRBJ1-6|TRBV2
CASSDHRSAYNSPLHF
TGTGCCAGCAGTGATCACAGGAGCGCCTATAATTCACCCCTCCACTTT
>few|.|TRBJ2-2|TRBV6-5
CASSFTVITTNTGELFF
TGTGCCAGCAGTTTTACGGTGATTACAACGAACACCGGGGAGCTGTTTTTT
>many|.|TRBJ1-2|TRBV14
CASSQRSGAVEDGYTF
TGTGCCAGCAGCCAGAGGTCGGGGGCAGTTGAAGATGGCTACACCTTC
>medium-sized|TRBD2|TRBJ2-3|TRBV28
CASNPLTSGTDTQYF
TGTGCCAGCAACCCCCTGACTAGCGGGACTGATACGCAGTATTTT
>few|.|TRBJ2-1|TRBV19
CASSMRSGYEQFF
TGTGCCAGTAGTATGCGTAGCGGCTATGAGCAGTTCTTC
>few|TRBD2|TRBJ2-7|TRBV7-9
CASSPGLAGGHEQYF
TGTGCCAGCAGCCCCGGACTAGCGGGAGGGCACGAGCAGTACTTC
>many|.|TRBJ2-3|TRBV7-8
CASSEEPGAISTDTQYF
TGTGCCAGCAGCGAAGAACCGGGCGCTATTTCCACAGATACGCAGTATTTT
>many|.|TRBJ2-7|TRBV4-3
CASSQNSAGYEQYF
TGCGCCAGCAGCCAAAATTCCGCCGGGTACGAGCAGTACTTC
>.|.|TRBJ1-2|TRBV27
CASSSFRTPNYGYTF
TGTGCCAGCAGTTCTTTCCGGACTCCTAACTATGGCTACACCTTC
>.|TRBD1|TRBJ1-1|TRBV6-2/TRBV6-3
CASSPSGGRDEAFF
TGTGCCAGCAGTCCCTCAGGGGGCCGAGATGAAGCTTTCTTT
>.|.|TRBJ2-6|TRBV6-5
CASKEGSGANVLTF
TGTGCCAGCAAAGAGGGGTCTGGGGCCAACGTCCTGACTTTC
>few|TRBD1|TRBJ1-2|TRBV7-9
CASSLSPGTARIYGYTF
TGTGCCAGCAGCTTAAGCCCCGGGACAGCAAGAATCTATGGCTACACCTTC
>few|.|TRBJ2-3|TRBV6-1
CASPPSPVADTQYF
TGTGCCAGCCCCCCCTCCCCGGTGGCAGATACGCAGTATTTT
>.|.|TRBJ2-1|TRBV27
CASSVGSGNNEQFF
TGTGCCAGCAGCGTCGGAAGCGGCAACAATGAGCAGTTCTTC
>.|.|TRBJ2-5|TRBV20-1
CSARDGASGQPQETQYF
TGCAGTGCTAGAGATGGGGCTAGCGGACAGCCCCAAGAGACCCAGTACTTC
>many|.|TRBJ1-1|TRBV27
CASRGTMRSQAFF
TGTGCCAGCAGGGGGACAATGAGGTCTCAAGCTTTCTTT
>many|.|TRBJ2-5|TRBV11-2
CASSPGTGTQYF
TGTGCCAGCAGCCCCGGGACTGGGACCCAGTACTTC
>few|.|TRBJ2-5|TRBV7-6
CASSLEDSLETQYF
TGTGCCAGCAGCTTAGAGGATAGCTTAGAGACCCAGTACTTC
>many|TRBD2|TRBJ2-7|TRBV27
CASSSTTLLAGSSEQYF
TGTGCCAGCAGTTCCACCACCCTACTAGCGGGGTCGAGTGAGCAGTACTTC
>medium-sized|.|TRBJ1-1|TRBV12-3/TRBV12-4
CASYWARQDEAFF
TGTGCCAGCTATTGGGCCAGGCAGGATGAAGCTTTCTTT